Reported below is one TCR beta chain. The entry originates in a study of blood T cell repertoires in COVID-19. Study-wide background: Collection of acute and convalescent COVID-19 samples took place in the United States, Italy and Spain. The analysed material was cDNA or gDNA that came from T cells, B-cell-depleted T cells, or PBMCs.

V dropped 0 bases and J dropped 2; count of bases not matched to a gene: 8. The CDR3 is made up of 18 amino acids. The germline V gene encodes CDR1 SGHAT and CDR2 FQNNGV. In the study's own analysis: How many nucleated cells were present was estimated from reference gene primer amplification. The table came from immunoSEQ multiplex PCR; TCRdb's copy has only in-frame clones and leaves some out. The V and J calls and clone size come from that table; D and trimming were worked out from the DNA. The repertoire includes roughly 280,000 clones, 80% to 90% of them detected once, and about 10% sits in the top ten.

This clonotype was sampled from a woman aged 70 to 79 with acute or convalescent COVID-19. The sequenced sample consisted of peripheral blood. The J gene is TRBJ2-3, the V gene TRBV11-2; 10 positions match TRBD2. The CDR3 here is CASSLDLGLAGVTDTQYF. The CDR3, as DNA: TGTGCCAGCAGCTTAGATTTAGGGCTAGCGGGGGTCACAGATACGCAGTATTTT.